The T cell receptor (beta chain) described here comes from a study of cytomegalovirus exposure and HLA in healthy donors. Study-level points and caveats: Beyond CMV serostatus, there was no information to go on about immune exposure. For cytomegalovirus status, the classifier reportedly gave diagnoses with high specificity and sensitivity. What TCR beta sequences reportedly achieved was accurate prediction of HLA-A and HLA-B alleles in most subjects.

Primers included in the PCR were 60 Vbeta and 13 Jbeta primers. Profiling relied on immunoSEQ multiplex PCR, and the TCRdb table lists in-frame clones only, not all of them. The repertoire holds 170,000 or so clones, with 84% as singletons. Concerning this clone itself: Its antigen is undetermined.

CDR1 SGHVS and CDR2 FNYEAQ come from the germline V gene. The CDR3 length is 19 residues. Germline trimming cut 2 bases from V and 1 base from J; bases unmatched to any gene: 9. This rearrangement joins TRBV7-6 to TRBJ2-1; TRBD2 matches at 12 bases. This receptor was identified in a young man in good health and CMV-seronegative. Sequenced sample: PBMCs. CDR3 loop: CASSLRSSGGAGSYNEQFF. The CDR3 DNA is TGTGCCAGCAGCTTACGGTCTAGCGGGGGGGCAGGATCCTACAATGAGCAGTTCTTC.